This TCR beta chain is from a study of monozygotic twins with inflammatory bowel disease. Per germline, CDR1 MGHDK and CDR2 SYGVNS. This CDR3 is 17 amino acids long. As regards this clonotype: Antigen specificity is unknown.

Notes on the study in general: Twins with IBD had fewer clonotypes in common with others than healthy twins, particularly during disease activity.

Each CDR3 protein gets one entry in TCRdb, which reprocessed the 5' RACE reads and gives no DNA. Across fewer than 350,000 distinct CDR3 sequences, the top ten clones capture 2% to 2.5% of the sample. This clonotype was sampled from a human donor with ulcerative colitis or Crohn's disease, or a healthy co-twin of an affected twin (not recorded which). The sample taken for sequencing was blood. The chain recombines TRBV25-1 with TRBJ2-7; TCRdb outputs TRBD2, but without DNA this stays unchecked. CDR3 in amino acids: CASSECKAGFLSYEQYF.